This T cell receptor beta chain is from a study of control samples from healthy donors and cancer patients. Here immunoSEQ multiplex PCR was the method, and the copy in TCRdb shows in-frame clones only, minus some. The top ten clones hold roughly 18% of a sample with 65,000 to 100,000 clones, 91% of them seen once. V lost 4 bases to trimming and J lost 10 bases; unmatched junction nucleotides: 9. CDR3 size: 15 residues. Germline V gene data show CDR1 as LNHNV and CDR2 as YYDKDF (reference sequence). This clonotype was obtained from a man between 45 and 60 years old in good health. This rearrangement joins TRBV15 to TRBJ2-1; 11 bases align to TRBD1. Sample: blood. CDR3 amino acids: CATSTGTGGVEEQFF. CDR3 sequence (DNA): TGTGCCACCAGCACCGGGACAGGGGGAGTGGAGGAGCAGTTCTTC.